Below are 12 T cell receptor beta chains sequenced from a single sample in a study of cytomegalovirus exposure and HLA in healthy donors. PCR involved 60 Vbeta and 13 Jbeta primers. Using immunoSEQ multiplex PCR, the repertoire was profiled, and TCRdb retains in-frame clones only, with some absent. The data show around 110,000 clones, roughly 9% seen once. The sequenced material came from PBMCs. The receptors were gathered from a man under 40 in good health and CMV-seronegative.

V is TRBV18 and J is TRBJ2-5; 8 positions agree with TRBD2. Trimming removed 3 bases from V and 5 bases from J; junction bases left unmatched: 17. Germline V gene data show CDR1 as KGHSH and CDR2 as LQKENI. There are 18 residues in the CDR3. The CDR3 bases are TGTGCCAGCTCACCGAGCGGAACTAGCGGCCGCTCTTGGGAGACCCAGTACTTC. It codes for CASSPSGTSGRSWETQYF.

On this clone: Germline is not matched at one junction end, which may reflect a read error. This rearrangement joins TRBV7-2 to TRBJ2-3; unclear D gene. The CDR3 sequence is 13 residues long. CDR1 and CDR2 (germline): SGHTA, FQGNSA. Here the CDR3 reads CASSLGSTYTQYF. CDR3 in DNA: TGTGCCAGCAGCTTGGGTAGCACATATACGCAGTATTTT.

This clone showed up just a few times. The rearrangement uses TRBV2 and TRBJ1-5; D ambiguous. CDR1 SNHLY and CDR2 FYNNEI come from the germline V gene. Trimming shortened V by 5 bases and J by 0 bases, and 14 bases separated the two germline ends. This CDR3 contains 16 residues. The CDR3 coding sequence is TGTGCCAGCAGTAAAGGAGGTATCAATAGCAATCAGCCCCAGCATTTT. Protein sequence: CASSKGGINSNQPQHF.

V is TRBV14 and J is TRBJ2-7, with D perhaps matching TRBD1 (5 bases). Germline CDR1 reads SGHDN; CDR2 reads FVKESK. Trimming took off 2 bases at V and 2 bases at J, with 7 bases between the two ends. The length of the CDR3 is 13 residues. CDR3 sequence: CASSQSGPYEQYF. CDR3 bases: TGTGCCAGCAGCCAATCAGGGCCCTACGAGCAGTACTTC.

This clone has more than one count but fewer than ten. The chain couples TRBV5-8 to TRBJ1-5; unclear D gene. V dropped 4 bases and J dropped 1 base, with 6 bases sitting between them. CDR1 SGHTS and CDR2 YDEGEE come from the germline V gene. The CDR3 sequence is 13 residues long. The CDR3 DNA is TGTGCCAGCAGCGCACAGAGCAATCAGCCCCAGCATTTT. Its translation is CASSAQSNQPQHF.

This chain uses TRBV6-5 with TRBJ2-7; 7 positions match TRBD1. V was pared by 6 bases and J by 1 base, with 6 bases of the junction left unmatched. Germline-derived CDR1 and CDR2 are MNHEY and SVGAGI. This CDR3 has 14 residues. DNA for the CDR3: TGTGCCAGCAGGCTTGGACAGGTTTCCTACGAGCAGTACTTC. Amino acids: CASRLGQVSYEQYF.

The chain recombines TRBV4-1 with TRBJ1-1, with D possibly being TRBD1 (6 bases). This CDR3 comprises 15 residues. The V gene lost 0 bases and the J gene lost 5 bases, with 13 bases spanning the gap. CDR1 is MGHRA and CDR2 is YSYEKL in the germline V gene. In DNA, the CDR3 is TGCGCCAGCAGCCAAGAGGGGGCCCGGGGTACTGAAGCTTTCTTT. Its protein is CASSQEGARGTEAFF.

The gene calls are TRBV23-1 and TRBJ2-4; 7 nucleotides match TRBD2. TRBV23-1 falls under the ORF class, with uncertain function. The CDR3 is 18 residues long. The V gene end was trimmed by 1 base and the J gene end by 2 bases; junction bases not matched to a gene: 11. CDR3 in amino acids: CASSQFLVAGVTKNIQYF. The CDR3, as DNA: TGCGCCAGCAGTCAATTTTTGGTTGCGGGGGTTACCAAAAACATTCAGTACTTC.

This clone was counted between two and nine times. This chain uses TRBV9 with TRBJ1-1; D unresolved. In germline, CDR1 is SGDLS, CDR2 YYNGEE. This CDR3 is built from 12 residues. V was clipped by 4 bases and J by 7 bases, with 11 bases between them. CDR3 in amino acids: CASSSWGGEAFF. CDR3 nucleotide sequence: TGTGCCAGCAGCTCTTGGGGAGGTGAAGCTTTCTTT.

This clone was picked up a small number of times. V is TRBV9 and J is TRBJ1-2, with 9 bases lining up with TRBD1. CDR1 is SGDLS and CDR2 is YYNGEE in the germline V gene. The junction had 10 bases not matched to a gene; V was cut back by 5 bases and J by 8 bases. The CDR3 has 14 amino acids. CDR3 amino acids: CASRMTGGNAGYTF. Here the CDR3 DNA reads TGTGCCAGCAGGATGACAGGGGGAAACGCAGGCTACACCTTC.

This clone was detected a few times. The rearrangement links TRBV5-8 to TRBJ2-7; weak D call: TRBD1 (5 bases). The germline V gene encodes CDR1 SGHTS and CDR2 YDEGEE. This CDR3 has 14 amino acids. Between the trimmed V and J ends, which lost 2 bases and 5 bases, there was a span of 14 bases. Here the CDR3 DNA reads TGTGCCAGCAGCTTAGACAGAGCCTCAAACGAGCAGTACTTC. The encoded protein is CASSLDRASNEQYF.

This clone was seen a few times. V gene TRBV5-6 combines with J gene TRBJ2-4; TRBD1 aligns across 11 bases. V was clipped by 3 bases and J by 6 bases; unmatched bases: 11. The CDR3 is made up of 17 amino acids. Germline values: CDR1 SGHDT, CDR2 YYEEEE. The CDR3 here is CASSSSDRGHLRNIQYF. CDR3 bases: TGTGCCAGCAGCTCGTCGGACAGGGGGCATCTTAGAAACATTCAGTACTTC.